Listed below are T cell receptor beta chains from one sample, sequenced in a study of PD-1 blockade in classical Hodgkin lymphoma. Using immunoSEQ multiplex PCR, the repertoire was profiled, and TCRdb retains in-frame clones only, with some absent. Of more than 35,000 clones listed, less than 85% were seen once; the top ten hold roughly 15%. Sequencing used peripheral blood mononuclear cells (PBMCs), obtained before the second cycle of nivolumab. The receptors shown here come from a human donor with classical Hodgkin lymphoma. CDR3s include the opening cysteine and the closing phenylalanine or tryptophan. D genes are given only for firm matches. Clone size is stated in some rows and not others, as once, few, many or a class when expanded.

cdr3_aa cdr3_nt j_call clone_size d_call v_call
CASSNRAGGGNTIYF TGTGCCAGCAGTAACAGGGCCGGTGGGGGAAACACCATATATTTT TRBJ1-3 few . TRBV2
CASWAAGGRYEGYEQYF TGTGCCAGTTGGGCAGCGGGGGGCCGGTACGAGGGGTACGAGCAGTACTTC TRBJ2-7 . TRBD2 TRBV19
CAISESSTVSSYEQYF TGTGCCATCAGTGAGTCGTCCACAGTAAGCTCCTACGAGCAGTACTTC TRBJ2-7 . . TRBV10-3
CASSEGQGGTDTQYF TGTGCCAGCAGTGAAGGACAGGGGGGGACAGATACGCAGTATTTT TRBJ2-3 . TRBD1 TRBV6-1
CASSRVGSYEQYF TGTGCCAGCAGTCGGGTAGGCTCCTACGAGCAGTACTTC TRBJ2-7 . . TRBV6-6
CASSSTSRRRTGELFF TGTGCCAGCAGCTCGACCTCCAGACGGCGGACCGGGGAGCTGTTTTTT TRBJ2-2 . . TRBV5-6
CASSLSQGAHPNQPQHF TGTGCCAGCAGCTTAAGTCAGGGGGCCCACCCAAATCAGCCCCAGCATTTT TRBJ1-5 . TRBD1 TRBV7-8
CASSEGEVAPGEQYF TGTGCCAGCAGTGAAGGGGAAGTGGCACCGGGGGAGCAGTACTTC TRBJ2-7 medium-sized . TRBV2
CASSISTGRYQETQYF TGTGCCAGTAGTATCAGTACAGGGCGGTACCAAGAGACCCAGTACTTC TRBJ2-5 . . TRBV19
CASSEGQGNYGYTF TGTGCCAGCAGCGAAGGACAGGGAAACTATGGCTACACCTTC TRBJ1-2 . TRBD1 TRBV6-6
CASSRTGGDEKLFF TGTGCCAGCAGCCGGACAGGGGGGGATGAAAAACTGTTTTTT TRBJ1-4 . TRBD1 TRBV5-5
CASSYLGPMGSYEQYF TGTGCCAGCAGTTACCTAGGACCGATGGGATCCTACGAGCAGTACTTC TRBJ2-7 . . TRBV6-6